A single sample is the source of the 5 T cell receptor beta chains below, sequenced in a study of blood T cell repertoires in COVID-19. Method: immunoSEQ multiplex PCR; TCRdb's copy keeps in-frame clones and lacks some. The table has roughly 25,000 clones, 90% seen once. Sequencing was carried out using peripheral blood. The receptor set was obtained from a man between 70 and 80 years old with acute or convalescent COVID-19.

This chain links TRBV5-8 with TRBJ2-1; 7 positions agree with TRBD1. This CDR3 has 14 residues. CDR1 and CDR2 (germline): SGHTS, YDEGEE. V lost 0 bases to trimming and J lost 4 bases; unmatched junction nucleotides: 1. This CDR3 reads CASSLDRGYNEQFF. The CDR3 DNA sequence: TGTGCCAGCAGCTTGGACAGGGGTTACAATGAGCAGTTCTTC.

The V gene is TRBV20-1, the J gene TRBJ1-1, with a tentative D call TRBD1 (5 bases). The length of the CDR3 is 14 residues. The ends were cut back, 3 bases at V and 1 base at J, with 12 bases in the middle. Germline V CDR1 and CDR2: DFQATT, SNEGSKA (reference sequence). The CDR3 region has the DNA TGCAGTGCTAGTCGCAGGGTCGAGAACACTGAAGCTTTCTTT. Its translation: CSASRRVENTEAFF.

This chain joins TRBV4-3 and TRBJ2-5, with TRBD1 as a possible D gene (5 bases). The CDR3 is 13 residues long. V gave up 2 bases and J gave up 4 bases, with 8 bases separating them. CDR1 LGHNA and CDR2 YSLEER come from the germline V gene. The CDR3 protein is CASSQRQGETQYF. The CDR3 nucleotides read TGCGCCAGCAGCCAAAGGCAGGGAGAGACCCAGTACTTC.

CDR3 coding DNA: TGTGCCAGCCCAAACTACGAGCAGTACTTC. Translation gives CASPNYEQYF. This rearrangement joins TRBV27 to TRBJ2-7; D unresolved. V gave up 8 bases and J gave up 3 bases, with 5 bases separating them. This CDR3 has 10 amino acids. Looked up from germline, CDR1 is MNHEY and CDR2 is SMNVEV (reference sequence).

This chain uses TRBV4-3 with TRBJ2-5, with D perhaps matching TRBD2 (5 bases). The CDR3 extends over 15 amino acids. Between the trimmed V and J ends, which lost 1 base and 4 bases, there was a span of 13 bases. CDR1 is LGHNA, CDR2 YSLEER, per germline. The CDR3 sequence is CASSQARGSGETQYF. The CDR3 coding sequence is TGCGCCAGCAGCCAAGCCAGAGGGAGCGGAGAGACCCAGTACTTC.